This T cell receptor (beta chain) was sequenced for a study of OX40 agonist ivuxolimab in advanced cancers. At the level of the study: Ivuxolimab doses were 0.01, 0.1, 0.3, 1.5, 3 or 10 mg/kg every 2 weeks. Mean age 60 years, range 23 to 79; just over 80% male. Partial responses occurred in three patients (one hepatocellular carcinoma, two cutaneous melanoma). The study, taken as a whole, reports: Determination of antigen specificity was not performed for the expanded peripheral T cells.

A note on this clone: Its target is not known.

The data were produced by immunoSEQ multiplex PCR, yet TCRdb's version contains in-frame clones alone and is incomplete. Of tens of thousands of clones in the sample, nearly 90% are singletons; the top ten hold less than 0.2%. The CDR3 has 16 amino acids. The V and J ends lost 2 bases and 4 bases, in that order; junction bases with no gene match: 5. Per the germline V gene, CDR1 is LGHNA and CDR2 is YSLEER. The sample in question was CD4+ or CD8+ T cells sorted from blood, obtained in a trial of the OX40 agonist ivuxolimab. This TCR derives from an adult with an advanced solid tumor such as melanoma, head and neck, liver or kidney cancer. The chain carries TRBV4-3 and TRBJ2-3; 11 nucleotides line up with TRBD2. Here the CDR3 reads CASSQLTSGTADTQYF. In DNA form, the CDR3 reads TGCGCCAGCAGCCAACTGACTAGCGGGACAGCAGATACGCAGTATTTT.